This is a list of T cell receptor beta chains from one sample in a study of blood T cells in healthy people across ages. TCRdb passed the 5' RACE reads through MiXCR, listing each CDR3 protein once. Among some 1.1 million distinct CDR3 sequences, less than 45% were seen once, and the ten largest hold about an eighth. The sequenced sample consisted of blood. The receptors shown here come from a man aged 18 to 30 in good health. The CDR3 runs from the conserved cysteine through the conserved F or W. D genes are given only for firm matches. Where a row states a size, it is once, few, many or the class of an expanded clone; other rows omit it.

CDR3	DNA	size	V	J	D
CSARDRMGTHYGYTF	TGCAGTGCTAGGGATAGAATGGGGACCCACTATGGCTACACCTTC	-	TRBV20-1	TRBJ1-2	-
CSARDRGTHEGQFF	TGCAGTGCTAGAGACAGGGGGACACACGAAGGGCAGTTCTTC	few	TRBV20-1	TRBJ2-1	TRBD1
CASSQVDSTDTQYF	TGCGCCAGCAGCCAAGTGGACAGCACAGATACGCAGTATTTT	few	TRBV4-1	TRBJ2-3	-
CASSNQGVGEQFF	TGTGCCAGCAGCAATCAAGGGGTGGGCGAGCAGTTCTTC	-	TRBV7-2	TRBJ2-1	-
CASRPGQTYGYTF	TGCGCCAGCAGGCCGGGGCAGACCTATGGCTACACCTTC	few	TRBV5-1	TRBJ1-2	-
CASSGTWGLSTDTQYF	TGTGCCAGCAGCGGTACTTGGGGACTCAGCACAGATACGCAGTATTTT	-	TRBV9	TRBJ2-3	-
CASSYRELGELFF	TGTGCCAGTAGTTACAGGGAGCTCGGGGAGCTGTTTTTT	-	TRBV19	TRBJ2-2	-
CASSARLFNSYNSPLHF	TGTGCCAGCAGCGCCAGGTTATTCAACTCCTATAATTCACCCCTCCACTTT	-	TRBV21-1	TRBJ1-6	-
CASSRAGFRYEQYF	TGTGCCAGCAGTCGAGCGGGGTTTCGCTACGAGCAGTACTTC	-	TRBV28	TRBJ2-7	TRBD2
CASSPNTGTEINQPQHF	TGTGCCAGCAGCCCAAATACCGGGACAGAGATCAATCAGCCCCAGCATTTT	few	TRBV7-6	TRBJ1-5	TRBD1
CASSLPVKTQYF	TGTGCCAGCAGTTTACCAGTCAAGACCCAGTACTTC	-	TRBV28	TRBJ2-5	-
CSASPGQTFWDTEAFF	TGCAGTGCATCGCCGGGACAGACCTTTTGGGACACGGAAGCTTTCTTT	-	TRBV20-1	TRBJ1-1	TRBD1
CASSSTTGRGRGTEAFF	TGTGCCAGCAGCTCCACAACGGGCAGGGGGCGCGGCACTGAAGCTTTCTTT	few	TRBV13	TRBJ1-1	TRBD1
CASSSVGGVNTEAFF	TGTGCCAGCAGCTCCGTGGGAGGGGTGAACACTGAAGCTTTCTTT	-	TRBV7-2	TRBJ1-1	-
CASSSGSWDEQFF	TGTGCCAGCAGTTCGGGGTCCTGGGATGAGCAGTTCTTC	-	TRBV12-3/TRBV12-4	TRBJ2-1	-
CASSVRTGGEQYF	TGTGCCAGCAGTGTAAGGACAGGGGGCGAGCAGTACTTC	few	TRBV2	TRBJ2-7	TRBD1
CASSQDGQAGAYNEQYF	TGTGCCAGCAGCCAAGATGGGCAAGCGGGGGCTTACAATGAGCAGTACTTC	-	TRBV3-1	TRBJ2-5	TRBD2
CASSSGGAYGYTF	TGTGCCAGCAGCTCTGGCGGGGCTTATGGCTACACCTTC	few	TRBV12-3/TRBV12-4	TRBJ1-2	-
CASSLGQGGSQETQYF	TGTGCCAGCAGCTTGGGACAGGGCGGTTCCCAAGAGACCCAGTACTTC	once	TRBV5-4	TRBJ2-5	TRBD1
CASSSEGSTNTEAFF	TGTGCCAGCAGTTCAGAAGGGTCAACGAACACTGAAGCTTTCTTT	-	TRBV6-6	TRBJ1-1	-
CSAKGYGYTF	TGCAGCGCCAAAGGGTATGGCTACACCTTC	many	TRBV20-1	TRBJ1-2	-
CASSWDYYEQYF	TGTGCCAGCAGTTGGGACTACTACGAGCAGTACTTC	-	TRBV6-2/TRBV6-3	TRBJ2-7	TRBD2
CASRPPQQGKETEAFF	TGTGCCAGCAGGCCCCCCCAGCAGGGTAAGGAAACTGAAGCTTTCTTT	few	TRBV6-5	TRBJ1-1	-
CASSLNPGYTEAFF	TGCGCCAGCAGCCTAAACCCCGGTTACACTGAAGCTTTCTTT	-	TRBV5-1	TRBJ1-1	-
CASSSRDQRDRAFF	TGCGCCAGCAGCTCTCGGGATCAGAGGGACAGAGCTTTCTTT	-	TRBV4-1	TRBJ1-1	TRBD1
CASSNGRETQYF	TGTGCCAGCAGTAATGGCAGAGAGACCCAGTACTTC	few	TRBV6-1	TRBJ2-5	-
CASSQGGPGRSSYNEQFF	TGTGCCAGCAGCCAAGGAGGCCCGGGGAGGAGCTCCTACAATGAGCAGTTCTTC	few	TRBV14	TRBJ2-1	-
CAIRRGRDYSGANVLTF	TGTGCCATCCGCAGGGGCAGGGATTATTCTGGGGCCAACGTCCTGACTTTC	-	TRBV7-2	TRBJ2-6	-
CATGSGGDNEQYF	TGTGCCACCGGATCGGGGGGGGACAATGAGCAGTACTTC	once	TRBV27	TRBJ2-7	TRBD2
CASSLALPGARTEAFF	TGTGCCAGCAGCTTAGCGCTTCCGGGGGCGAGGACTGAAGCTTTCTTT	-	TRBV7-2	TRBJ1-1	-
CASSLNFGGLAGGYNEQFF	TGTGCCAGCAGTTTAAACTTCGGGGGACTAGCGGGGGGTTACAATGAGCAGTTCTTC	-	TRBV12-3/TRBV12-4	TRBJ2-1	TRBD2
CSAGEGWDDEQFF	TGCAGTGCTGGGGAGGGGTGGGACGATGAGCAGTTCTTC	-	TRBV20-1	TRBJ2-1	TRBD2
CATSRGNTEAFF	TGTGCCACCTCCCGCGGGAACACTGAAGCTTTCTTT	-	TRBV28	TRBJ1-1	-
CSARDPLQITEGEKLFF	TGCAGTGCTAGAGATCCCCTCCAAATCACGGAGGGTGAAAAACTGTTTTTT	-	TRBV20-1	TRBJ1-4	-
CASSGLGGLNEQYF	TGTGCCAGCAGTGGCCTTGGGGGACTCAATGAGCAGTACTTC	-	TRBV25-1	TRBJ2-5	-
CASSLGRLSNTEAFF	TGCGCCAGCAGCTTGGGCCGACTCTCGAACACTGAAGCTTTCTTT	-	TRBV5-1	TRBJ1-1	-
CAITETAETEAFF	TGTGCCATCACTGAGACCGCGGAGACTGAAGCTTTCTTT	-	TRBV10-3	TRBJ1-1	-
CASSPISDGELFF	TGTGCCAGCAGCCCCATTTCCGACGGGGAGCTGTTTTTT	-	TRBV7-3	TRBJ2-2	-
CASSLGTDGFEKLFF	TGCGCCAGCAGCTTGGGTACGGACGGTTTTGAAAAACTGTTTTTT	-	TRBV5-1	TRBJ1-4	-
CSARSGTPNNEQFF	TGCAGTGCTAGGAGTGGTACGCCCAACAATGAGCAGTTCTTC	-	TRBV20-1	TRBJ2-1	-
CASSSSPGTNQPQHF	TGCGCCAGCAGCTCGTCCCCCGGGACGAATCAGCCCCAGCATTTT	few	TRBV4-1	TRBJ1-5	-
CSARTGTGNTGELFF	TGCAGTGCTAGGACCGGGACAGGGAACACCGGGGAGCTGTTTTTT	-	TRBV20-1	TRBJ2-2	TRBD1